This T cell receptor (beta chain) comes out of a study of cytotoxic CD8 clonotypes in ibrutinib-treated CLL. Turning to the study itself: There were about 11 relapsed/refractory patients and roughly 15 treatment-naive patients, and fewer than 18 were IGHV unmutated.

CDR1 and CDR2 from the germline V gene are SGHTA and FQGTGA. V was shortened by 7 bases and J by 5 bases, with 20 bases between the two germline ends. This CDR3 is 15 amino acids long. On this clone: Its target is unknown.

The repertoire was sequenced with immunoSEQ multiplex PCR; TCRdb's copy has only in-frame clones and lacks some. The sample holds fewer than 400,000 clones; roughly 71% are singletons and the top ten take roughly 6%. Whole-study results and caveats: Public clonotypes were uncommon and contracted or stayed stable on treatment.

The genes are TRBV7-3 and TRBJ2-5; D remains unclear. This TCR was recovered from a human donor with chronic lymphocytic leukemia. The sample consisted of PBMCs, taken after 36 months of ibrutinib treatment. The CDR3 region is CASTSKTHAGETQYF. The CDR3 region has the DNA TGTGCCAGCACGTCTAAAACCCATGCCGGGGAGACCCAGTACTTC.